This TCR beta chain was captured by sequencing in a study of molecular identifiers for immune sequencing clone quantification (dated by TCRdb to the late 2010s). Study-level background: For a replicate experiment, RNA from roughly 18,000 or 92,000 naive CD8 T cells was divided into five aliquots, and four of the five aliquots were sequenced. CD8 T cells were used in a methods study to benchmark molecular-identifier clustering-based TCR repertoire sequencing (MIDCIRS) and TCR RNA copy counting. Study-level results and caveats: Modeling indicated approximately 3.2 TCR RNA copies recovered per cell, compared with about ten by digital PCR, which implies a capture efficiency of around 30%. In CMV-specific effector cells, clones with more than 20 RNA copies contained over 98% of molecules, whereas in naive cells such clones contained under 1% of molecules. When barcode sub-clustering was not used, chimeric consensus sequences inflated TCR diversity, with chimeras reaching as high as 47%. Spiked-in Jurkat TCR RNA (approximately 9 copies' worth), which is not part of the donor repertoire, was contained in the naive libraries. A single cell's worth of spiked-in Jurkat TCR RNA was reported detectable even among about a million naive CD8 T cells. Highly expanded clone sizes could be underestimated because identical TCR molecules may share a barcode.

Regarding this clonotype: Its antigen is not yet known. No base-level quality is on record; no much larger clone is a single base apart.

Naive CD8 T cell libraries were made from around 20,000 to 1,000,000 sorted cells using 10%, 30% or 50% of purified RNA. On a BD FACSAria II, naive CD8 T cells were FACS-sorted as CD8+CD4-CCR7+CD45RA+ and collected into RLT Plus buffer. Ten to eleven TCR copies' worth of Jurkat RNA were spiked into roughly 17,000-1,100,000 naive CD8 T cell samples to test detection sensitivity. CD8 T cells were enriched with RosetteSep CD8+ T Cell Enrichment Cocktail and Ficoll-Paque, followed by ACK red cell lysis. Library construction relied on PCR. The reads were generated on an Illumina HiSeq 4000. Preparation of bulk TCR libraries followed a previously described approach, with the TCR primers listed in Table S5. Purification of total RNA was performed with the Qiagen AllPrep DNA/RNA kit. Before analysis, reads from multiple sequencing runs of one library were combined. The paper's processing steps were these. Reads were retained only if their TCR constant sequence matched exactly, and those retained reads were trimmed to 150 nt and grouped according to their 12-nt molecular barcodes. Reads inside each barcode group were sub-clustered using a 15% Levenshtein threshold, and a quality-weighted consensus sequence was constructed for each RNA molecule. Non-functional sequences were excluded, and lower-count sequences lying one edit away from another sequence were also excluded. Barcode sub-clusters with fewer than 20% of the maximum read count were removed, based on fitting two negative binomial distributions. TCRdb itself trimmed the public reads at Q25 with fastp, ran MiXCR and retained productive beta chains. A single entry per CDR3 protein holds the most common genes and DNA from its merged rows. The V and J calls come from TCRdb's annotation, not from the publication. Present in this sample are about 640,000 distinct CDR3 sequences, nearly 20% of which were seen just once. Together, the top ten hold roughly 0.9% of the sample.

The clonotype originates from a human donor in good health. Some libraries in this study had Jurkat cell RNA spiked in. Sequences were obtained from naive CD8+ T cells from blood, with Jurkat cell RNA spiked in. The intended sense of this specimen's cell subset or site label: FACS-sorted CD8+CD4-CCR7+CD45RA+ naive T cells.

DNA sequence: TGTGCCATCGGGGGCAACAGCTACGAGCAGTACTTC. This gives the protein CAIGGNSYEQYF. The V and J segments used are TRBV10-3 and TRBJ2-7; perhaps TRBD1 is the D gene, with 6 bases matching. Reading the germline V gene gives CDR1 ENHRY and CDR2 SYGVKD. Including cysteine and phenylalanine, the CDR3 has 12 amino acids. Just CDR3 DNA is preserved here, 36 bases in frame from base 1. At the junction V is shortened by 8 bases and J by 3 bases, with 11 bases in between.